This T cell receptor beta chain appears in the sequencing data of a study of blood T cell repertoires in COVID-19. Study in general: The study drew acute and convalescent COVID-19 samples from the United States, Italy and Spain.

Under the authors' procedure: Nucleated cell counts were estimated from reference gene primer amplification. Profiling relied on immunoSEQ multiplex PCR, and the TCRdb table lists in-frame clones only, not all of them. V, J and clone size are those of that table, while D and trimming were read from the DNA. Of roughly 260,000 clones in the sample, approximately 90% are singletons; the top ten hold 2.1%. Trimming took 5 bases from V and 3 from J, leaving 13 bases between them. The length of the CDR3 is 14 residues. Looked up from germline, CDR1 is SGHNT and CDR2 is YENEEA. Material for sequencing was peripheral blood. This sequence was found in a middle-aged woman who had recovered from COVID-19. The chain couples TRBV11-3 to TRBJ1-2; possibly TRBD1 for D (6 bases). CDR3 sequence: CASSETGTHYGYTF. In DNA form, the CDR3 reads TGTGCCAGCAGCGAAACTGGGACACACTATGGCTACACCTTC.